These 2 T cell receptor beta chains originate from one sample sequenced in a study of T-cell memory formation after mild COVID-19. One entry per CDR3 protein, called by TCRdb with MiXCR from the 5' RACE reads. The sample includes 250,000 or so distinct CDR3 sequences, 15% to 20% of them seen just once. Sequencing input: PBMCs or a T cell subset sorted from them (not recorded which). The source is a man younger than 35 who had mild COVID-19 (a few samples of this study predate the infection). Cell type and time point are not known.

V gene TRBV2 combines with J gene TRBJ2-7; D is perhaps TRBD1 (6 bases). The V and J ends lost 4 bases and 4 bases respectively, with 11 bases between them. Per germline, CDR1 SNHLY and CDR2 FYNNEI. This CDR3 region has 13 residues. The CDR3 loop is CASSGDRSYEQYF. CDR3 DNA sequence: TGTGCCAGCAGTGGAGACAGGTCGTACGAGCAGTACTTC.

This sequence joins TRBV5-1 and TRBJ1-6; no clear D gene. This CDR3 contains 15 residues. Trimming took 4 bases from V and 6 from J, leaving 14 bases between them. Germline values: CDR1 SGHRS, CDR2 YFSETQ. The CDR3 DNA reads TGCGCCAGCAGCCTACTGGGCCTCCTTAATTCACCCCTCCACTTT. Translated, it gives CASSLLGLLNSPLHF.